The 19 T cell receptor beta chains in this list originate from one sample, sequenced in a study of cytotoxic CD8 clonotypes in ibrutinib-treated CLL (dated by TCRdb to about 2021). The library was obtained by the immunoSEQ multiplex PCR assay. TCRdb's version of the immuneACCESS table is confined to in-frame rearrangements and falls short of the full clone set. An unresolved V gene accounts for under half of the shortfall where checked; the remainder is of unknown origin. A total of fewer than 300,000 clones appear in this sample, roughly four fifths of them only once. About 5% of the sample is taken by the ten largest. The meaning of the sample's time point label: progressive disease on ibrutinib. Sequences were derived from PBMCs, sampled at disease progression, from a patient treated with ibrutinib. These receptors all stem from a human donor with chronic lymphocytic leukemia.

The chain carries TRBV4-1 and TRBJ2-3; a possible D gene is TRBD2 (6 bases). The ends were cut back, 4 bases at V and 1 base at J, with 15 bases in the middle. Germline V gene lookup returns CDR1 MGHRA and CDR2 YSYEKL. The CDR3 runs 16 residues. The CDR3 is CASSPPLVAGTDTQYF. For the CDR3, the DNA is TGCGCCAGCAGCCCCCCCCTGGTAGCGGGCACAGATACGCAGTATTTT.

DNA for the CDR3: TGTGCCAGCAGTTACTCAGCAGGGGGTACCTACAATGAGCAGTTCTTC. Residues: CASSYSAGGTYNEQFF. This sequence joins TRBV6-5 and TRBJ2-1; 7 nucleotides line up with TRBD1. The V gene end was trimmed by 0 bases and the J gene end by 2 bases; junction bases not matched to a gene: 4. This CDR3 region has 16 residues. Germline lookup yields CDR1 MNHEY and CDR2 SVGAGI.

V gene TRBV5-1 combines with J gene TRBJ2-7, with 8 bases matching TRBD1. The V gene end was trimmed by 2 bases and the J gene end by 1 base; junction bases not matched to a gene: 2. The germline V gene encodes CDR1 SGHRS and CDR2 YFSETQ. The CDR3 totals 14 residues. CDR3 DNA sequence: TGCGCCAGCAGCTTTGACAGGGGTTCCTACGAGCAGTACTTC. Protein: CASSFDRGSYEQYF.

The V call is TRBV4-2, the J call TRBJ2-5; D is undetermined. The CDR3 length is 14 residues. Germline lookup yields CDR1 LGHNA and CDR2 YNFKEQ. V gave up 0 bases and J gave up 1 base, with 6 bases separating them. This chain's CDR3 is CASSQEAPQETQYF. The CDR3 nucleotides are TGTGCCAGCAGCCAAGAGGCACCCCAAGAGACCCAGTACTTC.

For this clone: One end of the junction does not line up with germline, which may come from a read error. This chain links TRBV11-3 with TRBJ2-1; D is undetermined. The CDR3 is 12 amino acids. CDR1 and CDR2 from the germline V gene are SGHNT and YENEEA. The CDR3 region has the DNA TGTGCCAGCAGCTTCTCCAACAATGAGCAGTTCTTC. Residues: CASSFSNNEQFF.

The chain joins TRBV7-9 to TRBJ2-7, with TRBD1 as a possible D gene (5 bases). This CDR3 spans 14 amino acids. Deletions cut 0 bases from V and 3 bases from J, with 9 bases between. Looked up from germline, CDR1 is SEHNR and CDR2 is FQNEAQ (reference sequence). The CDR3 loop is CASSLAVQVYEQYF. The CDR3 DNA reads as TGTGCCAGCAGCTTAGCTGTACAGGTCTACGAGCAGTACTTC.

This chain uses TRBV9 with TRBJ2-2; 10 nucleotides match TRBD2. V trimming: 0 bases; J trimming: 0 bases; junction bases outside the gene matches: 14. The CDR3 has 21 amino acids. Germline CDR1 and CDR2: SGDLS and YYNGEE. This CDR3 reads CASSVVPRLAGQTSNTGELFF. CDR3 nucleotides: TGTGCCAGCAGCGTAGTTCCCCGACTAGCGGGTCAAACATCGAACACCGGGGAGCTGTTTTTT.

The chain has TRBV6-1 and TRBJ1-3; D not certain. Germline V gene data show CDR1 as MNHNS and CDR2 as SASEGT. The CDR3 loop spans 15 amino acids. V was clipped by 4 bases and J by 5 bases, with 15 bases between them. CDR3: CASSGGILNRNTIYF. CDR3 nucleotide sequence: TGTGCCAGCAGTGGAGGCATCCTTAACAGAAACACCATATATTTT.

Only a few counts were recorded for this clone. This CDR3 is CASSQGNRPNQPQHF. The CDR3 DNA follows: TGCGCCAGCAGCCAAGGCAACAGACCCAATCAGCCCCAGCATTTT. The gene calls are TRBV4-1 and TRBJ1-5, with unresolved D. This CDR3 is 15 amino acids long. The ends were cut back, 1 base at V and 3 bases at J, with 10 bases in the middle. Germline CDR1 and CDR2: MGHRA and YSYEKL.

V and J are TRBV4-1 and TRBJ2-3, with 8 positions matching TRBD2. Germline V CDR1 and CDR2: MGHRA, YSYEKL. The J segment lost 5 bases and the V segment lost 0 bases, leaving 7 bases of the junction unmatched. This CDR3 spans 16 amino acids. CDR3 amino acids: CASSQDLAGGLDTQYF. The CDR3 DNA reads as TGCGCCAGCAGCCAAGATCTTGCGGGAGGTCTAGATACGCAGTATTTT.

J is TRBJ1-4 and V is TRBV7-9; 7 bases fit TRBD1. The CDR3 contains 15 residues. Per germline, CDR1 SEHNR and CDR2 FQNEAQ (reference sequence). V trimming: 3 bases; J trimming: 4 bases; junction bases outside the gene matches: 5. The CDR3 protein is CASSLRQGGNEKLFF. In nucleotides, the CDR3 is TGTGCCAGCAGCTTGCGACAGGGTGGTAATGAAAAACTGTTTTTT.

This chain links TRBV2 with TRBJ2-7, with TRBD1 matching over 9 bases. The germline CDR1 and CDR2 sequences are SNHLY and FYNNEI. V was clipped by 6 bases and J by 2 bases; unmatched bases: 8. CDR3 length: 15 residues. The CDR3 reads CASRFPGQGTYEQYF. The CDR3 nucleotides read TGTGCCAGCAGGTTCCCGGGACAGGGAACCTACGAGCAGTACTTC.

The chain couples TRBV6-5 to TRBJ2-1, with TRBD1 matching over 7 bases. The CDR3 consists of 14 residues. The trim removed 5 bases at V and 6 bases at J, leaving 7 bases unmatched. The germline V gene encodes CDR1 MNHEY and CDR2 SVGAGI. CDR3 in amino acids: CASSHWTGTNEQFF. The CDR3, as DNA: TGTGCCAGCAGTCACTGGACAGGAACCAATGAGCAGTTCTTC.

This clone was detected once. The chain recombines TRBV5-4 with TRBJ2-7; tentative D call: TRBD2 (5 bases). Trimming pared 4 bases from V and 5 bases from J, leaving 16 bases between. Germline assignment: CDR1 SGHNT and CDR2 YYREEE (reference sequence). The CDR3 runs 14 residues. This CDR3 is CASSRGGRRNEQYF. The CDR3 nucleotides read TGTGCCAGCAGCCGCGGAGGCAGGAGGAACGAGCAGTACTTC.

The V and J genes are TRBV29-1 and TRBJ2-1, with TRBD2 identical over 8 bases. This CDR3 spans 13 amino acids. The germline V gene encodes CDR1 SQVTM and CDR2 ANQGSEA. V lost 4 bases and J lost 9; bases outside the gene matches: 8. The CDR3 here is CSVVERGIGEQFF. DNA for the CDR3: TGCAGCGTTGTAGAGCGGGGGATTGGTGAGCAGTTCTTC.

The CDR3 protein is CASSQAQTALNEKLFF. The CDR3 bases are TGTGCCAGCAGCCAAGCCCAAACAGCTCTAAATGAAAAACTGTTTTTT. The chain recombines TRBV4-2 with TRBJ1-4; D is ambiguous. CDR1 LGHNA and CDR2 YNFKEQ come from the germline V gene. The CDR3 covers 16 residues. The V end lost 1 base, the J end lost 5 bases, and 14 bases lay between the germline ends.

This chain links TRBV6-6 with TRBJ1-2; D might be TRBD1 (6 bases). This CDR3 is built from 12 residues. Trimming removed 4 bases at V and 10 bases at J, with 13 bases between. Germline assignment: CDR1 MNHNY and CDR2 SVGAGI (reference sequence). The chain's CDR3 is CASSLDRRSYTF. For the CDR3, the DNA is TGTGCCAGCAGTTTGGACAGAAGATCCTACACCTTC.

The table lists this clone with a count of one. The CDR3 nucleotides are TGTGCCAGCTCACCGGGGGGGCCAACCCTGGGAAACACCATATATTTT. Protein product: CASSPGGPTLGNTIYF. The genes are TRBV18 and TRBJ1-3, with D possibly matching TRBD1 (6 bases). Germline V gene sequence: CDR1 KGHSH, CDR2 LQKENI. The V gene lost 3 bases and the J gene lost 4 bases, with 16 bases spanning the gap. The CDR3 covers 16 residues. The whole variable domain, remainder taken from reference TRBV18 and TRBJ1-3, is NAGVMQNPRHLVRRRGQEARLRCSPMKGHSHVYWYRQLPEEGLKFMVYLQKENIIDESGMPKERFSAEFPKEGPSILRIQQVVRGDSAAYFCASSPGGPTLGNTIYFGEGSWLTVV.

The chain employs TRBV6-5 and TRBJ1-1, with 9 bases matching TRBD1. V lost 5 bases and J lost 6; bases outside the gene matches: 7. The CDR3 is 14 amino acids. Germline values: CDR1 MNHEY, CDR2 SVGAGI. The DNA for the CDR3 is TGTGCCAGCAGTCCACACAGGGGGCCCCCTGAAGCTTTCTTT. Its translation: CASSPHRGPPEAFF.